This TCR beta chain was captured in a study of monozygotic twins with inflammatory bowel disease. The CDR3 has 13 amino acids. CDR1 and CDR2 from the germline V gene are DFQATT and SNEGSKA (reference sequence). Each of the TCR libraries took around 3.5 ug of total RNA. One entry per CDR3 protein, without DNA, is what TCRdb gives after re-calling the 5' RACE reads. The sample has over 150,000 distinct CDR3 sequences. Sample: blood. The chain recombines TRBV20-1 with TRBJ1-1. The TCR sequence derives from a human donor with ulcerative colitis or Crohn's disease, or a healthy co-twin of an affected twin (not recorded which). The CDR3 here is CSAEGTSYTEAFF.